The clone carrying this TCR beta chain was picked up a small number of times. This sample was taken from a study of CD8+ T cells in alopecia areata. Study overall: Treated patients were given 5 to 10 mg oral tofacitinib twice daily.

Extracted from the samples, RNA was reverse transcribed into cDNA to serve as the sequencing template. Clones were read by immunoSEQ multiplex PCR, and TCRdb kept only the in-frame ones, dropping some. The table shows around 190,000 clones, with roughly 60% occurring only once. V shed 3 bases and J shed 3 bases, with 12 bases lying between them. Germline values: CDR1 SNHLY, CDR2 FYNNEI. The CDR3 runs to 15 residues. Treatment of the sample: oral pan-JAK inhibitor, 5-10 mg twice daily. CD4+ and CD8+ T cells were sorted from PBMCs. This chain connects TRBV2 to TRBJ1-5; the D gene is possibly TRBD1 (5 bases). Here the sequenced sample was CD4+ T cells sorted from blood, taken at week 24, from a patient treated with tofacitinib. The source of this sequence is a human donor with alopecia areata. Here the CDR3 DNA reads TGTGCCAGCAGTGAGGCACAGGACTACAATCAGCCCCAGCATTTT. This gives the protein CASSEAQDYNQPQHF.